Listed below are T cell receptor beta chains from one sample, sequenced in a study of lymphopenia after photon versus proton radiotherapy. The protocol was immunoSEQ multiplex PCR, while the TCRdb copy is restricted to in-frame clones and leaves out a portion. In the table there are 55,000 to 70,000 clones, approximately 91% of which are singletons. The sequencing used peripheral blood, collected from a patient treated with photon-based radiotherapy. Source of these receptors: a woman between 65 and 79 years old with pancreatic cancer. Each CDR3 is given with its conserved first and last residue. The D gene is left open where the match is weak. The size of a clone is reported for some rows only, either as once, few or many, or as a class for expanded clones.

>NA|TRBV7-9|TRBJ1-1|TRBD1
CASSPDRGAEAFF
TGTGCCAGCAGCCCGGACAGGGGCGCTGAAGCTTTCTTT
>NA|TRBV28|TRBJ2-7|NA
CASSLSSQGYLYF
TGTGCCAGCAGTTTATCTTCCCAGGGGTACCTGTACTTC
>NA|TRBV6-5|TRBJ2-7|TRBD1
CASSSGQGPEQYF
TGTGCCAGCAGTAGCGGACAGGGGCCCGAGCAGTACTTC
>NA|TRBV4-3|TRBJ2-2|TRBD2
CASSQLGPGGRSGELFF
TGCGCCAGCAGCCAATTGGGCCCGGGAGGGAGGAGCGGGGAGCTGTTTTTT
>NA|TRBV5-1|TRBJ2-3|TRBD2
CASSTSPAGGLTTDTQYF
TGCGCCAGCAGCACAAGCCCGGCGGGGGGGTTAACGACAGATACGCAGTATTTT
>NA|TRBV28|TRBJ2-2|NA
CASSPSTYTGELFF
TGTGCCAGCAGTCCATCGACCTACACCGGGGAGCTGTTTTTT
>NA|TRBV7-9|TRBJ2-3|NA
CASSLEATDTQYF
TGTGCCAGCAGCTTAGAGGCGACAGATACGCAGTATTTT
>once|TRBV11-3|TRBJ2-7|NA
CASSQTEQYF
TGTGCCAGCAGCCAAACTGAGCAGTACTTC
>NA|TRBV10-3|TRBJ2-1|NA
CAIREGSGNNEQFF
TGTGCCATCAGGGAAGGGTCGGGAAACAATGAGCAGTTCTTC
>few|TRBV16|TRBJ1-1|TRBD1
CASSQGQGAFLGTEAFF
TGTGCCAGCAGCCAAGGACAGGGTGCGTTTTTGGGCACTGAAGCTTTCTTT
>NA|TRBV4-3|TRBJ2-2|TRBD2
CASSQSAGVFTGELFF
TGCGCCAGCAGCCAATCAGCGGGAGTTTTTACCGGGGAGCTGTTTTTT
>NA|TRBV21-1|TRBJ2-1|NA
CASSKVRGISYNEQFF
TGTGCCAGCAGCAAAGTCCGAGGAATCTCCTACAATGAGCAGTTCTTC
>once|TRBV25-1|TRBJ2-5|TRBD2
CASSDPGTIETQYF
TGTGCCAGCAGTGATCCCGGGACTATCGAGACCCAGTACTTC